This T cell receptor (beta chain) was documented in a study of cytomegalovirus exposure and HLA in healthy donors (dated by TCRdb to between 2016 and 2019). Regarding the study in general: An earlier analysis of 587 of the donors reported approximately 260 Gb of sequence data and 117 million unique TCR beta sequences obtained from roughly 180 million T cells. An earlier analysis of roughly 600 of the donors used high-throughput TCR beta sequencing to judge whether each TCR beta V gene segment behaved as functional or pseudogenic. Among several hundred genotyped donors of the cohort, an average of around 250,000 unique TCR beta nucleotide sequences was sequenced per donor, of which about 19% were non-productive. Genome-wide SNP genotypes for about three fifths of the roughly 670 donors were used in a later genetic analysis, which treated that subset as a discovery cohort. Of the roughly 420 genotyped donors, 80% to 90% were placed in the genetic ancestry cluster associated with self-reported Caucasian donors. Typing coverage differed by locus: A, B, C, DRB1 and DQB1 were typed in roughly 620-640 donors, DQA1 in roughly 500, DPA1 in some 600, and DPB1 in about 450. Donor age, sex, ethnicity and CMV serostatus were compiled alongside the repertoire data. High-throughput TCR immunosequencing, statistical association of individual TCRs with disease status, and machine learning were combined to predict cytomegalovirus infection status. Along with the roughly 710-subject first cohort, a separate validation cohort of over a hundred different subjects was used. In the later analysis, no new phenotypic data were used to find candidate immune exposures; instead, reliance was placed on TCR beta sequences and their occurrence across donors. HLA typing included class I and class II loci at four-digit resolution. The study used immunosequencing to profile the T cell repertoires of several hundred subjects and linked those repertoires to cytomegalovirus serostatus. All discovery cohort repertoires had been generated using a single sequencing platform. The study was designed to test whether signatures of past pathogen exposure could be identified by cataloging public T cell receptors. Several DR-DQ haplotypes were handled as single units for association and clustering because linkage in the cohort was strong. A later analysis re-examined previously published TCR beta repertoires from 610 or so donors and added high-resolution HLA genotyping to investigate patterns of TCR occurrence. About 300 gigabases of sequencing data and roughly 90 million unique TCR sequences were included in an early release covering about 700 HLA-typed donors.

The paper as a whole reports these results and caveats: The earlier analysis of about 600 of the donors excluded fewer than 20 rarely observed V segments, including chromosome 9 orphons, because counts were too low. In a later analysis, HLA-associated TCR beta chains showed more clonal expansion and lower generation probabilities than non-associated chains that were equally common. In an earlier analysis of about 600 of the donors, most TCR beta V segments appeared in productive rearrangements about 87% or about 30% of the time, broadly matching IMGT annotations. According to a later analysis, most CMV-associated TCR beta chains appeared to be HLA-restricted, and the HLA associations seemed to be driven largely by CMV exposure. Cytomegalovirus status was reported to be diagnosed by the classifier with high specificity and sensitivity in both the original and validation cohorts. A total of 164 TCR beta chains were listed by the study as associated with cytomegalovirus. In a later genetic analysis, a missense DCLRE1C variant was associated with V-gene and J-gene trimming of TCR beta chains, and the association was replicated in an independent cohort. In a later analysis, several top co-occurrence clusters were reported to appear linked to parvovirus B19, influenza, CMV and Epstein-Barr virus. While some public TCRs were present in many individuals, most TCR sequences turned up only very rarely across donors. A later analysis found that TCR association rates varied across HLA loci, with DRB1 alleles showing the most associated TCRs and HLA-C alleles the fewest. Specific HLA alleles were associated with 15,000 to 20,000 TCR beta sequences at a false discovery rate of 0.05 in a later analysis. In a later genetic analysis, fewer N-insertions in productive TCRs were reported among donors in an Asian-associated ancestry cluster than the roughly 700-donor mean. Immune exposure information for the cohort was limited to CMV serostatus. Because the 87-base-pair reads could not distinguish some IMGT-functional V segments, including TRBV6-2 and TRBV6-3, those segments were excluded. Correlated functional status among segregating V segments might be attributable to linkage disequilibrium, but an unknown experimental factor could not be ruled out. Because HLA typing was unavailable for some donors at each locus, only the typed subset was used in association tests. In this cohort, only TCR beta chains were sequenced, and detectable features were limited by the absence of alpha or paired-chain data. A group of highly shared sequence variants was considered likely to be a technical artifact of the sequencing pipeline. Three of the identified cytomegalovirus-associated TCR beta chains were confirmed in vitro to be specific for cytomegalovirus antigens. A further reported finding was that TCR beta sequences accurately predicted the HLA-A and HLA-B alleles for most subjects in the first cohort. Strong co-occurrence of HLA alleles, especially DR and DQ, made assigning TCR associations to individual alleles difficult. It was suggested by the authors that the approach could potentially be generalized to other disease states and immunological phenotypes. The presence/absence analyses assumed that sequencing depth was roughly uniform across donors, and that assumption may not be true.

The cohort consisted of 650 to 850 healthy bone marrow donors. Cohort members were all nominally healthy when sampled, although unrecorded immune exposures were likely present. The donor tested CMV seronegative and was one of the 352 seronegative cohort members. Each donor provided a peripheral blood sample, and peripheral blood mononuclear cells were used for TCR beta sequencing. The Qiagen DNeasy Blood Extraction Kit was used to extract genomic DNA from the blood cell samples. The method behind the library was the immunoSEQ multiplex PCR assay. For the multiplex PCR, a mixture combining 60 forward primers for TCR Vbeta segments and 13 reverse primers for TCR Jbeta segments was used. A multiplex PCR assay on genomic DNA amplified the CDR3 region of rearranged TCR beta genes. On the Illumina HiSeq System, the amplified TCR beta libraries were sequenced as 87-base-pair reads. As for the original processing: A later analysis tallied around 87 million unique TCR beta chains across the roughly 610 repertoires, and some 12 million of those chains were shared by two or more donors. Raw reads were error-corrected and collapsed into unique sequences with a nearest-neighbor algorithm that merged closely related sequences to remove PCR and sequencing errors. To assign V, D and J gene segments, CDR3 sequences were aligned to IMGT reference sequences. Each retained sequence needed at least a six-nucleotide match to both a V gene segment and a J gene segment. A rearrangement counted as productive if the CDR3 had no stop codons and remained in frame with V and J, and every other rearrangement counted as non-productive. CDR3 was defined by IMGT convention, running from the second conserved V-encoded cysteine to the conserved J-encoded phenylalanine. Sequences without an unambiguous match to a single V gene segment were excluded from the earlier analysis of several hundred of the donors. In an earlier analysis of approximately 590 of the donors, V segments were called functional above 56.7% productive rearrangements and were called segregating when the between-donor standard deviation exceeded 5%. A statistical classification framework was developed to diagnose cytomegalovirus status using the catalog of TCR beta chain sequences. V and J gene assignment, in a later analysis, came from comparing TCR nucleotide sequences with IMGT/GENE-DB human TR gene sequences. A later analysis assigned CDR3 sequences and most-parsimonious VDJ recombination scenarios with the TCRdist pipeline. A later analysis defined each TCR beta chain by its CDR3 amino acid sequence plus V-gene family, and excluded reads lacking a unique V-gene family. To address suspected cross-contamination and a sequencing artifact, a later analysis removed roughly 640 highly shared, low-generation-probability nucleotide sequences. In a later analysis, a clonal expansion index for each public chain was calculated from normalized within-repertoire ranks of inferred template counts. In a later analysis, generation probabilities were computed using a VDJ recombination model fitted to out-of-frame rearrangements, and the results were checked against IGoR. In a later analysis, TCR-TCR, TCR-HLA and TCR-CMV co-occurrence was scored with hypergeometric tests, and a repertoire-size bias correction was applied to TCR pairs. In a later analysis, false discovery rates were estimated by permuting HLA or CMV assignments 20 times. In a later analysis, co-occurring TCRs were grouped using DBSCAN, with TCRdist sequence similarity added in when clustering inside HLA-allele-positive subsets. For co-occurrence clustering, repertoires with fewer than 30,000 or more than 120,000 public chains were excluded, along with about five repertoires with anomalous nucleotide sharing. The immuneACCESS repertoire file appears here via TCRdb, limited to in-frame rearrangements. These files lack a portion of the clones; in checked studies, under half of the deficit traces to unresolved V genes, and the cause of the others is not known. V and J calls and clone size follow that table, whereas D and trimming were derived from the DNA. The sample yields 150,000 to 200,000 clones; 75% to 90% were counted once. The ten largest clonotypes hold approximately 0.74% of the sample.

The CDR3 starts with the cysteine, ends with the phenylalanine, and has 17 residues. Left in the record is the CDR3 DNA by itself, 51 bases read in frame from the first base. Sequences MDHEN (CDR1) and SYDVKM (CDR2) are obtained from the germline V gene. V has 3 bases trimmed and J has 3 bases trimmed; junction bases matching no gene number 11. Worth noting for this clone: It has no known antigen specificity. Base qualities are not recorded, but no much larger clone differs from it by a single base.

The sample comprised PBMCs. The chain employs TRBV28 and TRBJ2-3, and TRBD1 matches 8 of the central bases. This sequence was found in a young woman in good health and CMV-seronegative. In nucleotide form, the sequence is TGTGCCAGCAGTTTTCCCAGGGGGCCCCCAGGGACAGATACGCAGTATTTT. This codes for CASSFPRGPPGTDTQYF.